The present entry profiles one T cell receptor beta chain with its context. This sample was taken from a study of blood T cell repertoires in COVID-19. About the study: Material from acute and convalescent COVID-19 was sourced from the United States, Italy and Spain.

Germline lookup yields CDR1 KGHDR and CDR2 SFDVKD. CDR3 length: 16 amino acids. With 3 bases removed from V and 4 bases from J, the gap between germline ends came to 16 bases. Enrolled through a virtual design, the participants were between 18 and 89 years of age and came from approximately 25 US areas. Participants were placed into cohorts based on the clinical history they reported. Two consecutive negative NP/OP PCR tests, clearance, or resolved symptoms defined Cohort 3 recovery. The data were produced by immunoSEQ multiplex PCR, yet TCRdb's version contains in-frame clones alone and is incomplete. The sample carries a few hundred thousand clones, roughly 90% recorded once.

The sequence was collected from a woman under 40 who had recovered from COVID-19. This chain joins TRBV24-1 and TRBJ2-3; D is undetermined. Sequencing used PBMCs or T cells enriched from blood (not recorded which). CDR3 in amino acids: CATSDPHQEGADTQYF. For the CDR3, the DNA is TGTGCCACCAGTGATCCGCATCAGGAAGGCGCAGATACGCAGTATTTT.